One and the same sample provided the 9 T cell receptor beta chains below, sequenced in a study of blood T cells in healthy people across ages. With a J-beta primer mix and a sample-barcoded 5' primer, a second PCR ran 7 to 11 cycles. TCRdb processed the 5' RACE reads anew with MiXCR; each CDR3 protein has one entry. Of 1.5 million to 2 million distinct CDR3 sequences in the sample, around 48% were seen once. The sequencing input was blood. The receptors originated from a middle-aged woman in good health.

Points on this clonotype: Germline and junction disagree at one end, which may indicate a read error. V usage is TRBV27 and J usage is TRBJ2-5; D is undetermined. The J call may be mistaken, given a closer DNA end match to TRBJ2-4. Per germline, CDR1 MNHEY and CDR2 SMNVEV (reference sequence). CDR3 length equals 12 residues. The CDR3 DNA sequence: TGTGCCAGCAGGGCACCCAACAACATTCAGTACTTC. As protein: CASRAPNNIQYF.

In its sample, this clonotype was seen once. The chain uses TRBV7-9 and TRBJ2-4, with TRBD1 as a possible D gene (6 bases). Germline loops: CDR1 SEHNR, CDR2 FQNEAQ (reference sequence). V was trimmed by 4 bases and J by 3 bases, leaving 13 bases between them. CDR3 size: 15 residues. CDR3 coding DNA: TGTGCCAGCAGCTACACCGGGACAAGCAAAAACATTCAGTACTTC. This encodes CASSYTGTSKNIQYF.

This clonotype appeared a few times. The V call is TRBV5-1, the J call TRBJ2-1, with a possible D match to TRBD2 (5 bases). Germline V lookup: CDR1 SGHRS, CDR2 YFSETQ. V lost 0 bases to trimming and J lost 12 bases, with 22 bases between them. The CDR3 runs to 16 residues. The CDR3 nucleotides read TGCGCCAGCAGCTTGGCCGGTATGGCTAGCTCTGAATGGCAGTTCTTC. Its protein is CASSLAGMASSEWQFF.

With respect to this clonotype: At one end the junction does not follow the germline gene, possibly because of a read error. V gene TRBV5-1 combines with J gene TRBJ1-1; a possible D gene is TRBD1 (5 bases). The CDR3 contains 15 residues. Germline V lookup: CDR1 SGHRS, CDR2 YFSETQ. The CDR3 region has the DNA TGCGCCGGCAGCTTTTGGCAGGGTGTGGGCACTGAAGCTTTCTTT. Encoded protein: CAGSFWQGVGTEAFF.

The V call is TRBV5-5, the J call TRBJ2-4, with 12 bases lining up with TRBD1. TRBJ2-7 explains the end of the DNA better; the J call may be wrong. This CDR3 is built from 14 residues. The germline CDR1 and CDR2 sequences are SGHKS and YYEKEE (reference sequence). The CDR3 DNA follows: TGTGCCAGCAGCTTCGGGGACAGGGGGCGCGAGCAGTACTTC. It yields the protein CASSFGDRGREQYF.

The J gene is TRBJ2-3, the V gene TRBV6-6, with TRBD2 identical over 7 bases. This CDR3 is built from 15 residues. Germline loops: CDR1 MNHNY, CDR2 SVGAGI (reference sequence). Losses at the gene ends were 3 bases for V and 6 bases for J; bases not matched to a gene: 9. Here the CDR3 DNA reads TGTGCCAGCAGTTATGCCGAAAGGCGGGGGGATACGCAGTATTTT. It codes for CASSYAERRGDTQYF.

In nucleotides, the CDR3 is TGTGCCACCAGCAGAGCCCACATATCGGACACTGAAGCTTTCTTT. It is translated as CATSRAHISDTEAFF. The chain is built from TRBV15 and TRBJ1-1; D unresolved. Trimming took 1 base from V and 3 from J, leaving 12 bases between them. Germline-derived CDR1 and CDR2 are LNHNV and YYDKDF (reference sequence). The CDR3 extends over 15 amino acids. The whole variable domain, remainder taken from reference TRBV15 and TRBJ1-1, is DAMVIQNPRYQVTQFGKPVTLSCSQTLNHNVMYWYQQKSSQAPKLLFHYYDKDFNNEADTPDNFQSRRPNTSFCFLDIRSPGLGDTAMYLCATSRAHISDTEAFFGQGTRLTVV.

The chain has TRBV7-8 and TRBJ1-2; D may be TRBD1 (6 bases). The CDR3 contains 17 residues. V was shortened by 6 bases and J by 1 base, with 21 bases between the two germline ends. Germline-derived CDR1 and CDR2 are SGHVS and FQNEAQ. The CDR3 loop reads CASSSFRKDRNNYGYTF. The CDR3 DNA sequence: TGTGCCAGCAGTTCGTTTAGGAAGGACAGAAATAACTATGGCTACACCTTC.

This chain connects TRBV7-9 to TRBJ2-1, with D perhaps TRBD1 or TRBD2 (6 bases each). Trimming took 5 bases from V and 3 from J, leaving 26 bases between them. The germline V gene has CDR1 SEHNR and CDR2 FQNEAQ (reference sequence). The CDR3 length is 19 residues. The CDR3: CASSATPGADGGGYNEQFF. The CDR3 bases are TGTGCCAGCAGCGCCACCCCAGGGGCAGACGGGGGAGGCTACAATGAGCAGTTCTTC.